This T cell receptor (beta chain) was captured by sequencing in a study of regulatory T cells in long-lasting Graves disease. Notes on the study in general: Accuracy might have suffered from few samples. The study found TRBV28, TRBJ1-2 and TRBJ2-5 favored in persistent disease. Examination was confined to peripheral blood, excluding thyroid tissue.

Both iRepertoire HTBI primers and Arm-PCR of CDR3 regions were used to build the TCR beta libraries. MiXCR, run by TCRdb on the multiplex PCR reads, gives a single entry per CDR3 protein. This table has 350,000 to 500,000 distinct CDR3 sequences, around a fifth appearing once. Sample time point: persistent/refractory GD, antithyroid drugs over 5 years with positive TRAb. RNA extracted from PBMCs served as the sequencing template. As regards this clonotype: As yet, its antigen is unknown.

V dropped 7 bases and J dropped 0 bases, with 9 bases sitting between them. Germline V gene sequence: CDR1 LNHDA, CDR2 SQIVND (reference sequence). This CDR3 spans 14 amino acids. This TCR came from a female donor with Graves disease. Sequences were derived from peripheral blood mononuclear cells (PBMCs), sampled when the disease was refractory, from a patient treated with antithyroid drugs. The chain links TRBV19 to TRBJ2-2; tentative D call: TRBD1 (5 bases). The CDR3 loop reads CASMGRANTGELFF. The CDR3 region has the DNA TGTGCCAGTATGGGCAGGGCGAACACCGGGGAGCTGTTTTTT.